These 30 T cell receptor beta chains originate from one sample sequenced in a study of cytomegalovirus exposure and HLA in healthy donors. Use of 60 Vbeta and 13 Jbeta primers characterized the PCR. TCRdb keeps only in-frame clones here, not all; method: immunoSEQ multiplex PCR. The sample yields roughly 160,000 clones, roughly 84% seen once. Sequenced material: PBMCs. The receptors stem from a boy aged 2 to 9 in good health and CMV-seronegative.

For the CDR3, the DNA is TGTGCCAGCAGTTTGCAGGGAATAAACATTCAGTACTTC. This gives the protein CASSLQGINIQYF. The chain has TRBV7-9 and TRBJ2-4, with TRBD1 as a possible D gene (5 bases). Per germline, CDR1 SEHNR and CDR2 FQNEAQ (reference sequence). With 6 bases removed from V and 6 bases from J, the gap between germline ends came to 12 bases. CDR3 size: 13 residues.

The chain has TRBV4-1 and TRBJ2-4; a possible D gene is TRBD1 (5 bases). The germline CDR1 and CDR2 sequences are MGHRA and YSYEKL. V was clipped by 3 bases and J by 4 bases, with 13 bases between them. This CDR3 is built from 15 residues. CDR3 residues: CASSHVGQGKNIQYF. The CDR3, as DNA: TGCGCCAGCAGCCATGTCGGCCAGGGAAAAAACATTCAGTACTTC.

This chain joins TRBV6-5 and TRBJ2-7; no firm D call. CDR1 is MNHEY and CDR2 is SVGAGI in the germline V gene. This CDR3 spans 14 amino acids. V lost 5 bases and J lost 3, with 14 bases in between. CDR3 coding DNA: TGTGCCAGCAGTGGCCCTAGTACGAACTACGAGCAGTACTTC. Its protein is CASSGPSTNYEQYF.

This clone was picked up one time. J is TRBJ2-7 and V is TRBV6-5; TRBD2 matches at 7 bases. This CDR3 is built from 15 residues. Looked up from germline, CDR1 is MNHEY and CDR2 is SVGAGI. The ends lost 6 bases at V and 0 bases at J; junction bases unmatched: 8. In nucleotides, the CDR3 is TGTGCCAGCAGCCGCGGGAGTAAGAGCTCCTACGAGCAGTACTTC. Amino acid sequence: CASSRGSKSSYEQYF.

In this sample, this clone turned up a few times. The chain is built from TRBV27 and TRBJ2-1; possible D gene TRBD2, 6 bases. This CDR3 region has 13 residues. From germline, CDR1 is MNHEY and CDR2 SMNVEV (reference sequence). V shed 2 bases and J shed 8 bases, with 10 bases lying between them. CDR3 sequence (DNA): TGTGCCAGCAGTTTAGCGGGGAGTCATGAGCAGTTCTTC. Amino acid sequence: CASSLAGSHEQFF.

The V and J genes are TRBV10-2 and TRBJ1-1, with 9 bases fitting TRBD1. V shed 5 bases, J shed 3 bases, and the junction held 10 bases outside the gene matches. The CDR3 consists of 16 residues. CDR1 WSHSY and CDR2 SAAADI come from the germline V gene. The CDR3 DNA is TGCGCCAGCAGTCAGCGGACAGGGGTGGGGGACACTGAAGCTTTCTTT. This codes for CASSQRTGVGDTEAFF.

Written as DNA, the CDR3 is TGTGCCTGGAGAGGGGTCCTAGCGATTACCGGGGAGCTGTTTTTT. It specifies CAWRGVLAITGELFF. This chain connects TRBV30 to TRBJ2-2; TRBD2 might be the D (6 bases). V shed 3 bases and J shed 5 bases, with 16 bases lying between them. Per the germline V gene, CDR1 is GTSNPN and CDR2 is SVGIG (reference sequence). This CDR3 spans 15 amino acids. The variable domain in full, with the rest retrieved from reference TRBV30 and TRBJ2-2, is SQTIHQWPATLVQPVGSPLSLECTVEGTSNPNLYWYRQAAGRGLQLLFYSVGIGQISSEVPQNLSASRPQDRQFILSSKKLLLSDSGFYLCAWRGVLAITGELFFGEGSRLTVL.

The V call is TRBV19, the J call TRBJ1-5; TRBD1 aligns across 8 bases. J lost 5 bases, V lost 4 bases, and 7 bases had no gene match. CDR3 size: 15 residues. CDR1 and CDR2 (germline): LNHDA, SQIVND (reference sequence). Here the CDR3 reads CASSTPGTGYQPQHF. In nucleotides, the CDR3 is TGTGCCAGTAGTACGCCCGGGACAGGATATCAGCCCCAGCATTTT.

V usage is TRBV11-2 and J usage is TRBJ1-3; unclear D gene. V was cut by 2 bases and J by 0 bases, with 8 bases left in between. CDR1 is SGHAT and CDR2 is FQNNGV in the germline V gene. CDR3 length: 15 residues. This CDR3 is CASSLMEPSGNTIYF. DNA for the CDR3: TGTGCCAGCAGCTTAATGGAGCCCTCTGGAAACACCATATATTTT.

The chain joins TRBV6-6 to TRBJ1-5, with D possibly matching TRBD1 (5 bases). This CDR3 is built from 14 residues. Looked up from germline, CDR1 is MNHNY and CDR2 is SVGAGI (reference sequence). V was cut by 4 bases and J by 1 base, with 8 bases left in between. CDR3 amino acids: CASSFRQSNQPQHF. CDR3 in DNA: TGTGCCAGCAGTTTTCGACAGAGCAATCAGCCCCAGCATTTT.

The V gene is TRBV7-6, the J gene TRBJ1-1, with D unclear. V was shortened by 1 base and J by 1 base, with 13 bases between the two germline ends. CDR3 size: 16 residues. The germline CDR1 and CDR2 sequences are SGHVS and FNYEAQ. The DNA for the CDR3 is TGTGCCAGCAGCTTAGGGCGGGTTTTAGGGAACACTGAAGCTTTCTTT. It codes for CASSLGRVLGNTEAFF.

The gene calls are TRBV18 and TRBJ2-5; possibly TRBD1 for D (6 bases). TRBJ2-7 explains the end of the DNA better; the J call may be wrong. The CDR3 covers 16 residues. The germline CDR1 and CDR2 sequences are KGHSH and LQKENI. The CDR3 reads CASSSLDRGRGGEQYF. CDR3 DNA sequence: TGTGCCAGCTCATCCCTCGATAGGGGCAGGGGTGGCGAGCAGTACTTC.

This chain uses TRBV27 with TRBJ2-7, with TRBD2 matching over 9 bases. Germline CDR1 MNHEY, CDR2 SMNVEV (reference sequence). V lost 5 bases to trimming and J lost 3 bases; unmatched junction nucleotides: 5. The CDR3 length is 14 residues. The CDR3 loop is CASSLERGVYEQYF. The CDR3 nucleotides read TGTGCCAGCAGTCTAGAGCGGGGGGTCTACGAGCAGTACTTC.

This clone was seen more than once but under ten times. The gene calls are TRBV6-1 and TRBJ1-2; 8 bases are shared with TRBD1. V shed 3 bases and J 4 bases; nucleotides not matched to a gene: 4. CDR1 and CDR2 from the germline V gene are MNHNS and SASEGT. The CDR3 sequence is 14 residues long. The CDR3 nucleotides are TGTGCCAGCAGTGAGGACAGGGAGATCTATGGCTACACCTTC. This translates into CASSEDREIYGYTF.

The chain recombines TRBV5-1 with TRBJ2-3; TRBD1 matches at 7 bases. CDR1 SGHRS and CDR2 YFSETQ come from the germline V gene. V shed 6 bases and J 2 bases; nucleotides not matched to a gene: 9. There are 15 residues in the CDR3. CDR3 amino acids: CASTQDRRITDTQYF. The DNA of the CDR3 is TGCGCCAGCACCCAGGACAGGCGTATCACAGATACGCAGTATTTT. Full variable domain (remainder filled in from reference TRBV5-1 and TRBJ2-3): KAGVTQTPRYLIKTRGQQVTLSCSPISGHRSVSWYQQTPGQGLQFLFEYFSETQRNKGNFPGRFSGRQFSNSRSEMNVSTLELGDSALYLCASTQDRRITDTQYFGPGTRLTVL.

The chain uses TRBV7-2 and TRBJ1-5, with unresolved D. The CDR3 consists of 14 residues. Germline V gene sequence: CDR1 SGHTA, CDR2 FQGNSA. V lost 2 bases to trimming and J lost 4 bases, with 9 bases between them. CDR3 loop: CASSLRGRNQPQHF. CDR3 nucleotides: TGTGCCAGCAGCTTACGGGGTCGGAATCAGCCCCAGCATTTT.

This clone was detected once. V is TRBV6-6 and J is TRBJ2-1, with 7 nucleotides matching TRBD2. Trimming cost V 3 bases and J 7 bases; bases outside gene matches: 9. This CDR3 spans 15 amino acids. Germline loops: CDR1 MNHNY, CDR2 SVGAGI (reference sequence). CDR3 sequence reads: CASSYGGRAMNEQFF. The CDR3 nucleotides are TGTGCCAGCAGTTATGGGGGGAGGGCGATGAATGAGCAGTTCTTC.

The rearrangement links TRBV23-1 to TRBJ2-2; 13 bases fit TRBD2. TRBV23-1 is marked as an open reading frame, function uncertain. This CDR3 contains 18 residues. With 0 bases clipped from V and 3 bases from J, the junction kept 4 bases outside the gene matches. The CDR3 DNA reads TGCGCCAGCAGTCAATCCCCCGGACTAGCGGGAGACACCGGGGAGCTGTTTTTT. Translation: CASSQSPGLAGDTGELFF.

This CDR3 reads CASSIVRGANYGYTF. The CDR3 DNA reads TGTGCCAGTAGTATAGTACGTGGGGCCAACTATGGCTACACCTTC. The J gene is TRBJ1-2, the V gene TRBV19; D may be TRBD1 (5 bases). The V and J ends lost 1 base and 2 bases respectively, with 11 bases between them. The length of the CDR3 is 15 residues. The germline V gene encodes CDR1 LNHDA and CDR2 SQIVND (reference sequence).

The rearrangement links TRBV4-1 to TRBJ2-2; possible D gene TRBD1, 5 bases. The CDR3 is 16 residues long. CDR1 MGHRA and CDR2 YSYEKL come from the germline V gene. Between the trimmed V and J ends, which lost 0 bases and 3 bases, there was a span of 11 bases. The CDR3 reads CASSQERTTDTGELFF. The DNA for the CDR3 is TGCGCCAGCAGCCAAGAAAGGACAACCGACACCGGGGAGCTGTTTTTT.

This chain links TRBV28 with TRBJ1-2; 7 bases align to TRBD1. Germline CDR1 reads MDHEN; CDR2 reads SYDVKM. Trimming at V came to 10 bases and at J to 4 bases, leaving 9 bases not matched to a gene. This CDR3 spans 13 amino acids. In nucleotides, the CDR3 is TGTGCCAAATTACAGGGGCCCCCCTATGGCTACACCTTC. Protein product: CAKLQGPPYGYTF.

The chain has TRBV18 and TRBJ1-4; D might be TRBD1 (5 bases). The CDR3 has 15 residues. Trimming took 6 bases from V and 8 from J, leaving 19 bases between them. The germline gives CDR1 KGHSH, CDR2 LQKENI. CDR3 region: CASSQAGGVEEKLFF. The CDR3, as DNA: TGTGCCAGCTCCCAAGCCGGGGGGGTTGAGGAAAAACTGTTTTTT.

In DNA form, the CDR3 reads TGTGCCAGTAGTATCGTAACTAGCGGTCTATACAATGAGCAGTTCTTC. The encoded protein is CASSIVTSGLYNEQFF. The rearrangement links TRBV19 to TRBJ2-1; 8 bases map to TRBD2. Germline trimming cut 3 bases from V and 4 bases from J; bases unmatched to any gene: 8. Germline V gives CDR1 LNHDA, CDR2 SQIVND (reference sequence). This CDR3 is 16 amino acids long.

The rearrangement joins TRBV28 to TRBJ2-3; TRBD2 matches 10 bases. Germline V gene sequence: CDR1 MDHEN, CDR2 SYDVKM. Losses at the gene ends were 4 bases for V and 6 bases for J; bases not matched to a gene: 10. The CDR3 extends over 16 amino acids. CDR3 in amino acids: CASSSSGRAVVDTQYF. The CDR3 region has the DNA TGTGCCAGCAGTTCGAGCGGGAGGGCCGTAGTTGATACGCAGTATTTT.

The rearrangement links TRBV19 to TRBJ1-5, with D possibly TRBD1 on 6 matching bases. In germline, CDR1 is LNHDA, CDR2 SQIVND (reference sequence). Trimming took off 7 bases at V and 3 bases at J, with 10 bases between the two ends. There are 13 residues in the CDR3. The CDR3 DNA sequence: TGTGCCAGTACTACAGGGCACAATCAGCCCCAGCATTTT. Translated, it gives CASTTGHNQPQHF.

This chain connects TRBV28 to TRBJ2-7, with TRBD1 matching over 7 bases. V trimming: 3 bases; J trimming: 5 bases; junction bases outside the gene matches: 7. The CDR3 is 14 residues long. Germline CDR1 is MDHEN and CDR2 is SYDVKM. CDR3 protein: CASSFVRGLDEQYF. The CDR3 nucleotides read TGTGCCAGCAGTTTTGTGAGGGGGCTCGACGAGCAGTACTTC.

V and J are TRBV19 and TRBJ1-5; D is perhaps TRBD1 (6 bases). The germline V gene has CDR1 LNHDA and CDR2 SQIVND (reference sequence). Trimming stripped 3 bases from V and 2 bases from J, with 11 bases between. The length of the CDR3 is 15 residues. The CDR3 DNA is TGTGCCAGTAGTATTGGGGGGGCTGGCAATCAGCCCCAGCATTTT. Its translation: CASSIGGAGNQPQHF.

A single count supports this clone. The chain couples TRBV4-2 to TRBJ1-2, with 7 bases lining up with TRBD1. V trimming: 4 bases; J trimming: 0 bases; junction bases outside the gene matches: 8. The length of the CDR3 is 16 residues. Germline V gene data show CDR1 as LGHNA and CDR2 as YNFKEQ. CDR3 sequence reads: CASSPQRDRTNYGYTF. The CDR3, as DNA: TGTGCCAGCAGCCCCCAAAGGGACAGAACTAACTATGGCTACACCTTC.

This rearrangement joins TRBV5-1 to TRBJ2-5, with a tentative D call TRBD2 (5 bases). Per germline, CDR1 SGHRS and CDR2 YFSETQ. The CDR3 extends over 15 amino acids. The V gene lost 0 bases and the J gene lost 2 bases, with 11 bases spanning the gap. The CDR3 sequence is CASSLAMRAQETQYF. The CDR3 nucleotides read TGCGCCAGCAGCTTGGCCATGAGGGCTCAAGAGACCCAGTACTTC.

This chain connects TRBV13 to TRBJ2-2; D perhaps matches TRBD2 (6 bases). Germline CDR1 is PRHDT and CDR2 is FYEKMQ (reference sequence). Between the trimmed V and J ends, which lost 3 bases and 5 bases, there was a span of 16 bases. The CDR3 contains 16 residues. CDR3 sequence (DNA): TGTGCCAGCAGCTTGGGCCTGACTGGAGGGACCGGGGAGCTGTTTTTT. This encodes CASSLGLTGGTGELFF.